This is a list of T cell receptor beta chains from one sample in a study of high-grade serous ovarian cancer treatment subgroups. TCRdb's copy holds only in-frame clones and misses some; the assay was immunoSEQ multiplex PCR. The sample carries about 36,000 clones, around 80% recorded once. The sequenced material came from tumor tissue. These receptors were taken from a human donor with high-grade serous ovarian cancer. Each CDR3 is given with its conserved first and last residue.

j_gene	v_gene	CDR3aa
TRBJ2-7	TRBV27	CASSLTWVGYEQYF
TRBJ2-6	TRBV4-2	CASSQYPGQGGLGANVLTF
TRBJ2-3	TRBV28	CASSPGTGVSWPDTQYF
TRBJ2-7	TRBV6-5	CASSYSPPGLQYF
TRBJ2-5	TRBV1	CTSNYRDITRETQYF
TRBJ2-5	TRBV19	CASSMGLRETQYF
TRBJ1-6	TRBV7-2	CASSFPADSPLHF
TRBJ1-1	TRBV29-1	CSAYRLLNTEAFF
TRBJ1-5	TRBV27	CASSPTGGGQPQHF
TRBJ2-2	TRBV15	CATSRDYFSGAPTGELFF
TRBJ1-1	TRBV28	CASNRPLNTEAFF
TRBJ2-7	TRBV5-4	CASSLGGFEQYF
TRBJ1-1	TRBV6-5	CASSYSGISMNTEAFF
TRBJ2-1	TRBV11-2	CASSLEAAIRQEQFF
TRBJ1-1	TRBV5-4	CASSGDGNEAFF
TRBJ2-7	TRBV13	CASSSPTEAYEQYF
TRBJ2-7	TRBV7-2	CASSFSGLASYEQYF
TRBJ2-1	TRBV6-5	CASSYGPGEKNEQFF
TRBJ2-7	TRBV15	CATSSPGQSSYEQYF
TRBJ2-3	TRBV28	CASSLRSDTQYF
TRBJ2-1	TRBV7-2	CASSFGGPYNEQFF
TRBJ1-2	TRBV2	CASNGRALNYGYTF
TRBJ1-1	TRBV19	CASSTRTDKAFF
TRBJ2-3	TRBV14	CASETSKEGTDTQYF
TRBJ1-1	TRBV15	CATSRVGTNTEAFF
TRBJ2-1	TRBV4-3	CASSQGITGRQFF
TRBJ1-2	TRBV5-6	CASSFLWGHYGYTF
TRBJ1-1	TRBV5-3	CARSTRRTESQEAFF
TRBJ1-1	TRBV7-2	CASLIKGRGEAFF
TRBJ2-7	TRBV7-9	CASTAGGFSYEQYF
TRBJ2-1	TRBV11-3	CASVGGSAGVVGEQFF
TRBJ1-6	TRBV14	CASSQSLGSPLHF
TRBJ2-1	TRBV28	CASSLWDWTSGRRNEQFF
TRBJ1-5	TRBV4-3	CASSEDRGLSRPQHF
TRBJ1-1	TRBV7-2	CASSLFWGFEAFF
TRBJ2-2	TRBV19	CATTRGGVTGELFF